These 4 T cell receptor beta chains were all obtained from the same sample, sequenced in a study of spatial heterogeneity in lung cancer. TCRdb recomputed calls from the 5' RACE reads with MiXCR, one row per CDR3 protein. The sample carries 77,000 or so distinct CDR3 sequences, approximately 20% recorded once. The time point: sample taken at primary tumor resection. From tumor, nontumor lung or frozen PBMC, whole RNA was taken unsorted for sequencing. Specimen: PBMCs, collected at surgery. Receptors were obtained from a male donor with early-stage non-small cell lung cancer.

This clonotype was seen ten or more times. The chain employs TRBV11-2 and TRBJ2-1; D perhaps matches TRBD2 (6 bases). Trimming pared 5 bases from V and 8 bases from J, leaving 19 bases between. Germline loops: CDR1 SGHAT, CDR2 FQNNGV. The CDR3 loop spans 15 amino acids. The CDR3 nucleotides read TGTGCCAGCAGCCAAGCGGGCTGGGGGGTGGATGAGCAGTTCTTC. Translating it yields CASSQAGWGVDEQFF.

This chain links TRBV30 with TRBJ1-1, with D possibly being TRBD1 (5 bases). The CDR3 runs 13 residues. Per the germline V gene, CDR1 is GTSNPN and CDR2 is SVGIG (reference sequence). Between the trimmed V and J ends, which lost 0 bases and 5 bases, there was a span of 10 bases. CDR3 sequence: CAWSVTGGTEAFF. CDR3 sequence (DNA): TGTGCCTGGAGTGTCACCGGGGGGACTGAAGCTTTCTTT.

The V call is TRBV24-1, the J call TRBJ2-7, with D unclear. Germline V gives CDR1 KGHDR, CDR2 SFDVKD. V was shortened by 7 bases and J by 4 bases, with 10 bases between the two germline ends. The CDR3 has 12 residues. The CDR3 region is CATSGPSYEQYF. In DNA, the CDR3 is TGTGCCACCAGCGGGCCATCTTACGAGCAGTACTTC.

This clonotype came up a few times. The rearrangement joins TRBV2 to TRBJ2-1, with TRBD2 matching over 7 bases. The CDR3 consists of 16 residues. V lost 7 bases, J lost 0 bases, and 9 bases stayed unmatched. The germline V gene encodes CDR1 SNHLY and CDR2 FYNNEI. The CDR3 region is CASNPLAVSSYNEQFF. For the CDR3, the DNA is TGTGCCAGCAACCCTCTAGCGGTTAGCTCCTACAATGAGCAGTTCTTC. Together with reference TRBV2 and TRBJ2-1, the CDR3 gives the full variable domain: EPEVTQTPSHQVTQMGQEVILRCVPISNHLYFYWYRQILGQKVEFLVSFYNNEISEKSEIFDDQFSVERPDGSNFTLKIRSTKLEDSAMYFCASNPLAVSSYNEQFFGPGTRLTVL.